There are a few counts of the clone carrying this T cell receptor beta chain. This entry belongs to a study of T cells in Graves' hyperthyroidism and ophthalmopathy. Study as a whole: Blood from the periphery was taken at initial diagnosis, before any treatment.

Participants, patients aged 18 to 65, had newly diagnosed hyperthyroidism with a duration under 2 months. Patients were excluded for uncontrolled infection, other autoimmune disease, pregnancy or lactation. Clinicians diagnosed patients from clinical symptoms, serum thyroxine and TRAb, thyroid ultrasound and orbital computed tomography. What was amplified from RNA transcripts were TCR beta CDR3 regions. The primer set for the first-round RT-PCR of the TCR CDR3 was HTBI. Via MiXCR, TCRdb re-called the multiplex PCR reads, giving one row per CDR3 protein. The sample has 550,000 to 850,000 distinct CDR3 sequences, around 20% seen once. CDR1 and CDR2 (germline): SNHLY, FYNNEI. CDR3 length: 14 amino acids. V lost 8 bases to trimming and J lost 5 bases, with 13 bases between them.

Specimen: blood. The origin of this receptor is a woman aged 45-59 years with Graves' hyperthyroidism that later progressed to Graves' ophthalmopathy. The rearrangement joins TRBV2 to TRBJ1-6; D is unresolved. The CDR3 DNA reads TGTGCCAGCGCCATCAGGATTAATAATTCACCCCTCCACTTT. This translates into CASAIRINNSPLHF.